These T cell receptor beta chains were read from a single sample in a study of T cell repertoires in cytomegalovirus infection. These receptors have no known antigen. TCRdb reanalysed the reads using MiXCR and keeps one entry per CDR3 protein. The table has about 900,000 distinct CDR3 sequences, approximately 33% seen once. The sequencing used cultured CD8+ T cells from PBMCs, collected from culture after CMV antigen stimulation. These receptors came from a human donor in good health (CMV status not recorded). Some clones in this sample may be carry-over from other donors' samples. Each CDR3 is given with its conserved first and last residue. A D gene is named only where the DNA matches it firmly. Rows may omit the clone size; those that give it use once, few, many or a size class.

j_gene: TRBJ2-1
d_gene: TRBD2
abundance: .
v_gene: TRBV6-1
CDR3nt: TGTGCCAGCAGCTCGGGACTAGCGGGGGGCTCCCTGTACAATGAGCAGTTCTTC
CDR3aa: CASSSGLAGGSLYNEQFF

j_gene: TRBJ1-1
d_gene: .
abundance: few
v_gene: TRBV29-1
CDR3nt: TGCAGCGTTGAAGTCTTTGGGGGGACCACTGAAGCTTTCTTT
CDR3aa: CSVEVFGGTTEAFF

j_gene: TRBJ1-4
d_gene: TRBD1
abundance: .
v_gene: TRBV20-1
CDR3nt: TGCAGTGCTAGAGACACCGGGACAGGGGCTCCTTTCGGTGAAAAACTGTTTTTT
CDR3aa: CSARDTGTGAPFGEKLFF

j_gene: TRBJ1-1
d_gene: .
abundance: few
v_gene: TRBV7-9
CDR3nt: TGTGCCAGCCTCCCGCCCGGGTCGCAACTGGAAGCTTTCTTT
CDR3aa: CASLPPGSQLEAFF

j_gene: TRBJ1-2
d_gene: .
abundance: many
v_gene: TRBV7-8
CDR3nt: TGTGCCAGCAGCTTAGAAGGGCTGGGGGCGGTAGGCTACACCTTC
CDR3aa: CASSLEGLGAVGYTF

j_gene: TRBJ2-7
d_gene: .
abundance: .
v_gene: TRBV5-1
CDR3nt: TGCGCCAGCAGCTTGCGCGGAGCAGGGGAGGTAGAGCAGTACTTC
CDR3aa: CASSLRGAGEVEQYF

j_gene: TRBJ1-4
d_gene: TRBD1
abundance: few
v_gene: TRBV6-6
CDR3nt: TGTGCCAGCAGTTACATCAGGGGGCCAAATGAAAAACTGTTTTTT
CDR3aa: CASSYIRGPNEKLFF

j_gene: TRBJ1-1
d_gene: .
abundance: .
v_gene: TRBV12-5
CDR3nt: TGTGCTAGTGGTACCGGGACACGCGACACTGAAGCTTTCTTT
CDR3aa: CASGTGTRDTEAFF

j_gene: TRBJ2-1
d_gene: .
abundance: .
v_gene: TRBV19
CDR3nt: TGTGCCAGTAGTATAGAAGGCAGGCGTCACAATGAGCAGTCCTTC
CDR3aa: CASSIEGRRHNEQSF

j_gene: TRBJ2-2
d_gene: .
abundance: .
v_gene: TRBV7-6
CDR3nt: TGTGCCAGCACGGGTTCCGGGGGCGAGGAGCTGTTTTTT
CDR3aa: CASTGSGGEELFF

j_gene: TRBJ1-1
d_gene: .
abundance: once
v_gene: TRBV6-5
CDR3nt: TGTGCCAGCAGTACGGTGACATTTGATATGAACACTGAAGCTTTCTTT
CDR3aa: CASSTVTFDMNTEAFF

j_gene: TRBJ2-6
d_gene: .
abundance: .
v_gene: TRBV28
CDR3nt: TGTGCCAACAGTTACCCCTCTGGGGCCAACGTCCTGACTTTC
CDR3aa: CANSYPSGANVLTF

j_gene: TRBJ1-2
d_gene: .
abundance: .
v_gene: TRBV6-5
CDR3nt: TGTGCCAGCAGTTACAGGGTTGATGACTATGGCTACACCTTC
CDR3aa: CASSYRVDDYGYTF

j_gene: TRBJ2-4
d_gene: .
abundance: .
v_gene: TRBV27
CDR3nt: TGTGCCAGCAGTGGGGGCAGGCATACATGGTACTTC
CDR3aa: CASSGGRHTWYF

j_gene: TRBJ2-7
d_gene: TRBD1
abundance: many
v_gene: TRBV7-9
CDR3nt: TGTGCCAGCTCGGGACAGGGGGGATCCTACGAGCAGTACTTC
CDR3aa: CASSGQGGSYEQYF

j_gene: TRBJ2-6
d_gene: .
abundance: .
v_gene: TRBV10-2
CDR3nt: TGCGCCAGCCTCCTGACTGACTCTCTCTCTGGGGCCAACGTCCTGACTTTC
CDR3aa: CASLLTDSLSGANVLTF

j_gene: TRBJ1-4
d_gene: .
abundance: .
v_gene: TRBV6-5
CDR3nt: TGTGCCAGCAGTTACCTTTCAGGGGAGAACAATGAAAAACTGTTTTTT
CDR3aa: CASSYLSGENNEKLFF

j_gene: TRBJ2-2
d_gene: .
abundance: .
v_gene: TRBV9
CDR3nt: TGTGCCAGCAGCCCCAAGGGTGGGGTGACCGGGGAGCTGTTTTTT
CDR3aa: CASSPKGGVTGELFF

j_gene: TRBJ1-3
d_gene: .
abundance: .
v_gene: TRBV7-9
CDR3nt: TGTGCCAGCAGCTACTCGGGTGGCACCATATATTTT
CDR3aa: CASSYSGGTIYF

j_gene: TRBJ2-3
d_gene: TRBD2
abundance: many
v_gene: TRBV7-2
CDR3nt: TGTGCCAGCAGCTTAAAACGGGGGGGGGGAGATACGCAGTATTTT
CDR3aa: CASSLKRGGGDTQYF

j_gene: TRBJ2-4
d_gene: .
abundance: few
v_gene: TRBV28
CDR3nt: TGTGCCAGCAGTGTACAGGGAGAAGGGGTCAAAAACATTCAGTACTTC
CDR3aa: CASSVQGEGVKNIQYF

j_gene: TRBJ2-7
d_gene: .
abundance: .
v_gene: TRBV20-1
CDR3nt: TGCAGTGCCTTTAGCGGCATTTCCTACGAGCAGTACTTC
CDR3aa: CSAFSGISYEQYF

j_gene: TRBJ2-7
d_gene: .
abundance: many
v_gene: TRBV7-8
CDR3nt: TGTGCCAGCAGCTCGCCGGGACATCCCTACGAGCAGTACTTC
CDR3aa: CASSSPGHPYEQYF